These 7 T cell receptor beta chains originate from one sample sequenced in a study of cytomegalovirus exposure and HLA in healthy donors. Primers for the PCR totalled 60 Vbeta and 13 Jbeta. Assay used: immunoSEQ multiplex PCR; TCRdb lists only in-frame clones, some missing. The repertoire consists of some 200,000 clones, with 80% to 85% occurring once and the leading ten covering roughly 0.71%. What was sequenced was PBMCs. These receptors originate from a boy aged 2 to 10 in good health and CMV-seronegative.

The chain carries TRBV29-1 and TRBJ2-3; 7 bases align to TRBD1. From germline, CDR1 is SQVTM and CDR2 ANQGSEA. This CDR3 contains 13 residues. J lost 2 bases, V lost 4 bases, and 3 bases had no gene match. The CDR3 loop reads CSVGGTVTDTQYF. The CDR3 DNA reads TGCAGCGTTGGGGGGACAGTCACAGATACGCAGTATTTT.

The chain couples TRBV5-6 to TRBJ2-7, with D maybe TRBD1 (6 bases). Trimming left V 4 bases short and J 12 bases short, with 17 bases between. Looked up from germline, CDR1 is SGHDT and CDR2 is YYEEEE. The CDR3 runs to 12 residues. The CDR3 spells CASSPGTSQRYF. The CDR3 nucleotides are TGTGCCAGCAGCCCCGGGACATCTCAACGGTACTTC.

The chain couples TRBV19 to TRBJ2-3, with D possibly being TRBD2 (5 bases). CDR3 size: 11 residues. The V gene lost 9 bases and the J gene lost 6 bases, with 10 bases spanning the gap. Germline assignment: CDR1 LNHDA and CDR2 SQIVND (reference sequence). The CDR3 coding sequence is TGTGCCAGCGCAGAGGGTGATACGCAGTATTTT. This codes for CASAEGDTQYF.

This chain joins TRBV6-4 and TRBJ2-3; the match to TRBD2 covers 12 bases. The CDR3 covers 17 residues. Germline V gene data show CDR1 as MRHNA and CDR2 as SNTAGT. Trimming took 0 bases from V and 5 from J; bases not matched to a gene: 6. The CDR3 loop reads CASSDSASGGAIDTQYF. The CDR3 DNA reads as TGTGCCAGCAGTGACTCGGCTAGCGGGGGGGCGATAGATACGCAGTATTTT.

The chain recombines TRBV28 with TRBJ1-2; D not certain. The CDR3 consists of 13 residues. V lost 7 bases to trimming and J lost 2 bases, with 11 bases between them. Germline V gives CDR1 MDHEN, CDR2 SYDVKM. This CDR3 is CASIPGPNYGYTF. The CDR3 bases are TGTGCCAGCATTCCTGGCCCGAACTATGGCTACACCTTC.

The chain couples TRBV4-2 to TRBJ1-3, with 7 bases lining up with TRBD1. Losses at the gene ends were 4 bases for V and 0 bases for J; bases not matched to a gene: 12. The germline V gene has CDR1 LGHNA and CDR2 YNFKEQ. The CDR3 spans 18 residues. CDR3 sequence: CASSPSLDRTISGNTIYF. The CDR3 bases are TGTGCCAGCAGCCCTTCCCTGGACAGGACTATCTCTGGAAACACCATATATTTT.

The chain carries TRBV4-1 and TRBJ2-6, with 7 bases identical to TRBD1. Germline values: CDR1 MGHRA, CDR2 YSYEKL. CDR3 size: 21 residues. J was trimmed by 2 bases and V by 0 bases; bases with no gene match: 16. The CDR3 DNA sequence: TGCGCCAGCAGCCAAGATCCGTTTGTACAGGGGTCTGTAGCTGGGGCCAACGTCCTGACTTTC. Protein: CASSQDPFVQGSVAGANVLTF.